This T cell receptor (beta chain) is from a study of blood T cell repertoires in COVID-19 (dated by TCRdb to about 2020). Some background on the complete study: Samples from collaborators originated in the United States, Italy and Spain and spanned both the acute and convalescent phases of COVID-19. Samples came from the ongoing ImmuneRACE study (first 160 participants) plus 1,254 subjects from 6 global collaborators. Where available, HLA class I and class II types were taken from metadata supplied by the sample provider and were not determined by assay-based typing. Subjects who had been exposed to COVID-19, were actively infected with it, or had recovered from it provided the deeply sampled blood TCRbeta repertoires that made up the dataset. The prospective study material was composed of cDNA or gDNA derived from T cells, B-cell-depleted T cells, or PBMCs. The sample metadata nearly always contained a de-identified subject ID, COVID-19 status, age in years and sex. The repertoires were made available in a free public database intended to serve as a resource for research on the immune response to SARS-CoV-2. Overall results and qualifications from the work: Clinical and demographic metadata were provided uncurated, with the amount varying by source and participant.

Whole blood was collected in K2EDTA tubes by collaborating institutions according to the institutions' own protocols. For TCRbeta analysis, collaborators shipped samples in one of three forms: frozen whole blood, isolated PBMCs, or DNA extracted from either of those sample types. The germline V gene provides CDR1 MNHNS and CDR2 SASEGT. The junction shows trimming of 4 bases on V and 3 bases on J, and the gene matches do not reach 6 bases of it. Measured from the cysteine to the phenylalanine, the CDR3 is 16 residues long. CDR3 DNA is the only sequence kept; it has 48 bases, read in frame from the first base. On this clone itself: The target of this receptor is not known. No much larger clonotype is one base removed from it; base qualities were not supplied.

TCRbeta CDR3 regions were amplified from genomic DNA using the immunoSEQ Assay, a bias-controlled multiplex PCR. As for how the authors treated the data: The number of nucleated cells in each sample was estimated by amplification of reference gene primers within the assay. To quantify the absolute abundance of each unique TCRbeta CDR3 rearrangement, sequence reads were collapsed and filtered. For each sample, productive Simpson clonality was calculated by taking the square root of Simpson's diversity index across productive rearrangements. The source is immuneACCESS, and TCRdb retained only in-frame sequences with V and J called. Part of the clones is not carried over; for the studies checked, unresolved V genes explain less than half of this, and the remainder is unexplained. V and J calls and clone size are given by that table; D and trimming were obtained from the DNA. The sample table lists approximately 91,000 clones, more than 75% of them with a count of one. More than 6.5% of the sample is taken by the ten largest.

The origin of this receptor is a man aged 65 to 79 with acute or convalescent COVID-19. Material for sequencing was peripheral blood. Recombination joined TRBV6-1 with TRBJ1-3; TRBD1 matches 10 bases in the middle. The CDR3 region has the sequence CASSGQGATGGNTIYF. The DNA sequence reads TGTGCCAGCAGTGGACAGGGGGCGACGGGTGGAAACACCATATATTTT.